This T cell receptor beta chain was recovered during a study of molecular identifiers for immune sequencing clone quantification. Germline values: CDR1 MGHDK, CDR2 SYGVNS. V gave up 7 bases and J gave up 5 bases; unmatched junction bases: 11. This CDR3 contains 15 residues. This clonotype was counted ten times or more. The antigen remains unidentified. Findings and caveats of the study: Spiked Jurkat TCR RNA equal to one cell could reportedly be picked out among one million naive cells.

Sorting recovered naive CD8 T cells on a CD8+CD4-CCR7+CD45RA+ profile. The use of previously described methods and listed TCR primers produced the bulk TCR libraries. TCRdb itself ran the PCR reads through MiXCR, one entry per CDR3 protein. The sample holds 250,000 to 350,000 distinct CDR3 sequences, over 20% seen once. The specimen sequenced was naive CD8+ T cells from blood, with Jurkat cell RNA spiked in. Subset of the sample: FACS-sorted CD8+CD4-CCR7+CD45RA+ naive T cells. The chain has TRBV25-1 and TRBJ2-5, with TRBD1 identical over 9 bases. The TCR sequence derives from a human donor in good health. Some libraries in this study had Jurkat cell RNA spiked in. The CDR3 sequence is CASNPPGQGFETQYF. CDR3 sequence (DNA): TGTGCCAGCAACCCCCCGGGACAGGGTTTTGAGACCCAGTACTTC. Using reference TRBV25-1 and TRBJ2-5 for the parts outside the CDR3, the full variable domain is EADIYQTPRYLVIGTGKKITLECSQTMGHDKMYWYQQDPGMELHLIHYSYGVNSTEKGDLSSESTVSRIRTEHFPLTLESARPSHTSQYLCASNPPGQGFETQYFGPGTRLLVL.